This T cell receptor beta chain was captured by sequencing in a study of T cells in Graves' hyperthyroidism and ophthalmopathy. RNA transcripts were the template for amplifying TCR beta CDR3 regions. HTBI primers drove first-round RT-PCR of the TCR CDR3. Using its own MiXCR run on the multiplex PCR reads, TCRdb lists one record per CDR3 protein. The table includes approximately 610,000 distinct CDR3 sequences, 16% detected once. J was trimmed by 6 bases and V by 8 bases; bases with no gene match: 10. Germline lookup yields CDR1 ENHRY and CDR2 SYGVKD. The CDR3 sequence is 14 residues long. This clonotype has ten or more counts. Hyperthyroidism had been newly diagnosed in patients aged 18 to 65, and its duration was under 2 months.

Sequencing was performed on blood. The receptor's source is a woman between 18 and 29 years old with Graves' hyperthyroidism. The gene calls are TRBV10-3 and TRBJ1-1, with TRBD1 identical over 9 bases. CDR3 DNA sequence: TGTGCCATCCATAGGACAGGGGATAGATCTGAAGCTTTCTTT. Protein product: CAIHRTGDRSEAFF.